This T cell receptor beta chain comes out of a study of T cell repertoires in cytomegalovirus infection. Study-wide background: Public TCR beta signature analysis indicated the presence of both CMV infection and matching HLA type.

From the reads, TCRdb called clonotypes with MiXCR, one entry per CDR3 protein. The data show about 140,000 distinct CDR3 sequences, with about 6.5% seen just once and around 17% held by the top ten. Overall study results and limits: Carriers of CMV and the relevant HLA type were discriminated by public TCR beta frequency. Ex vivo, HLA-C-restricted CMV-specific TCR beta clonotypes prevailed over the rest of the response.

The CDR3 is 16 residues long. CDR1 LNHNV and CDR2 YYDKDF come from the germline V gene (reference sequence). Unmatched junction bases numbered 5, after V lost 3 bases and J lost 1 base. This clonotype has just a few counts. Its antigen remains unknown. The receptor's source is a human donor in good health (CMV status not recorded). Some clones in this sample may be carry-over from other donors' samples. The J gene is TRBJ2-2, the V gene TRBV15, with 7 positions matching TRBD1. Sequenced: PBMCs. This CDR3 is CATSSPGQLNTGELFF. The CDR3 region has the DNA TGTGCCACCAGCAGTCCGGGACAGTTGAACACCGGGGAGCTGTTTTTT.